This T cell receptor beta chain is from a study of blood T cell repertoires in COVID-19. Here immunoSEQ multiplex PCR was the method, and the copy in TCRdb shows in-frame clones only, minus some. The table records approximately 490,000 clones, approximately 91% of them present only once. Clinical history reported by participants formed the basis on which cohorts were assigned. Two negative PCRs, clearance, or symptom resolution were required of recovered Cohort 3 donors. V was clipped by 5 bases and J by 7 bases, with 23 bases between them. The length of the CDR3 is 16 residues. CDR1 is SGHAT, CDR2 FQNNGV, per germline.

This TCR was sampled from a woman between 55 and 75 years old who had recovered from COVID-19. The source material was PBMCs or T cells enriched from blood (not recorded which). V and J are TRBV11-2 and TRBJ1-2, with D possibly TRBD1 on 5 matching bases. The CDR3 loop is CASSRYLGGVTFGYTF. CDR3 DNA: TGTGCCAGCAGCCGCTACCTGGGAGGGGTCACGTTTGGCTACACCTTC.